This TCR beta chain originates from a study of glioma-infiltrating T cells after dendritic cell vaccination. TCRdb's copy holds only in-frame clones and misses some; the assay was immunoSEQ multiplex PCR. This sample has tens of thousands of clones, with 75% to 90% found just once. The time point: after dendritic cell vaccination, including at tumor progression/relapse. J was trimmed by 5 bases and V by 2 bases; bases with no gene match: 7. This CDR3 comprises 14 residues. CDR1 is GTSNPN and CDR2 is SVGIG in the germline V gene (reference sequence). The chain joins TRBV30 to TRBJ1-1; 8 positions agree with TRBD1. This clonotype was sampled from a human donor with glioblastoma. The material sequenced was blood, taken after dendritic cell vaccination. CDR3 coding DNA: TGTGCCTGGAGTCCCGGACAGGGCCAAACTGAAGCTTTCTTT. It translates to CAWSPGQGQTEAFF.